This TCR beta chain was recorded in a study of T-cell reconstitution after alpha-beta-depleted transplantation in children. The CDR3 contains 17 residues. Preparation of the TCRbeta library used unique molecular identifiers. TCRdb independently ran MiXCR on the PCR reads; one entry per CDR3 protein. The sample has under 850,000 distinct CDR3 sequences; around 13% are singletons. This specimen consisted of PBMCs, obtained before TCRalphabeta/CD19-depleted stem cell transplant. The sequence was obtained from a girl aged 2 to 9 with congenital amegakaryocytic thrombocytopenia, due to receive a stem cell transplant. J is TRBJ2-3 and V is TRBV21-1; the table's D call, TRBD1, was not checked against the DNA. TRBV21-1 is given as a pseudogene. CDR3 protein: CASSPERGRASTDTQYF. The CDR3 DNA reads TGTGCCAGCAGCCCGGAAAGAGGGCGGGCCTCCACAGATACGCAGTATTTT.